The rows below give T cell receptor beta chains drawn from one sample of a study of blood T cells in healthy people across ages. TCRdb passed the 5' RACE reads through MiXCR, listing each CDR3 protein once. This sample has over 600,000 distinct CDR3 sequences, with about 46% found just once. Source material: blood. The receptor set was obtained from a man older than 75 in good health. The CDR3 runs from the conserved cysteine through the conserved F or W. A D gene is named only where the DNA matches it firmly. Clone sizes are given selectively: once, few, many, or a class where the clone is expanded.

j_gene	abundance	d_gene	v_gene	CDR3nt	CDR3aa
TRBJ2-5	few	TRBD1	TRBV5-1	TGCGCCAGCAGCTCCCAGACAGGGGGCTATGAGACCCAGTACTTC	CASSSQTGGYETQYF
TRBJ2-2	.	.	TRBV2	TGTGCCAGCAGTGCCTACAGTGCGAACACCGGGGAGCTGTTTTTT	CASSAYSANTGELFF
TRBJ1-1	few	.	TRBV6-5	TGTGCCAGCAGTTATAGTCCAGGGCGCGCTGAAGCTTTCTTT	CASSYSPGRAEAFF
TRBJ1-5	.	.	TRBV6-2/TRBV6-3	TGTGCCAGCAGTTACTCGAACATCGGGATCAATCAGCCCCAGCATTTT	CASSYSNIGINQPQHF
TRBJ2-7	few	.	TRBV9	TGTGCCAGCAGCGTAGCCGGACATAGCTCCTACGAGCAGTACTTC	CASSVAGHSSYEQYF
TRBJ2-1	few	TRBD2	TRBV5-1	TGCGCCAGCAGCTTGGTTTTCCTAGCGGGAAGGAATGAGCAGTTCTTC	CASSLVFLAGRNEQFF
TRBJ2-7	.	.	TRBV29-1	TGCAGCGTCTCAACTACGTACGAGCAGTACTTC	CSVSTTYEQYF
TRBJ1-2	few	TRBD1	TRBV25-1	TGTGCCAGCAGTGACCGGGACAGGGCAAACTATGGCTACACCTTC	CASSDRDRANYGYTF
TRBJ2-1	.	TRBD1	TRBV11-3	TGTGCCAGCAGCTTAGTTTGGACAGGGTCCCACAATGAGCAGTTCTTC	CASSLVWTGSHNEQFF
TRBJ1-5	few	.	TRBV27	TGTGCCAGCAGCTCGCGTATCGGGGGCCCGGGACAGCCCCAGCATTTT	CASSSRIGGPGQPQHF
TRBJ2-7	.	TRBD1	TRBV12-3/TRBV12-4	TGTGCCAGCAGTAGGGGGGGACAGGGGGCTGGAGAGCAGTACTTC	CASSRGGQGAGEQYF
TRBJ2-3	many	TRBD2	TRBV7-3	TGTGCCAGCAGCTCGGGACTAGCGGGAGGTACAGATACGCAGTATTTT	CASSSGLAGGTDTQYF
TRBJ2-7	.	TRBD2	TRBV20-1	TGCAGTCCTCTTCTAGGACTAGCGGGAGAGAGGCTCTCCTACAATGAGCAGTACTTC	CSPLLGLAGERLSYNEQYF
TRBJ2-7	.	TRBD1	TRBV5-1	TGCGCCAGCACCCGGACAGGGGGTACCCCCTACGAGCAGTACTTC	CASTRTGGTPYEQYF
TRBJ1-1	few	.	TRBV20-1	TGCAGTGCTAGCCCAAGGACCCTCGGGGGAGCTTTCTTT	CSASPRTLGGAFF
TRBJ2-3	.	TRBD2	TRBV6-1	TGTGCCAGCAGTGAAATAGCGGGGGGCACAGATACGCAGTATTTT	CASSEIAGGTDTQYF
TRBJ1-2	.	.	TRBV5-1	TGCGCCAGCAGCTTTAATACAGGGCCAAACTATGGCTACACCTTC	CASSFNTGPNYGYTF
TRBJ2-5	.	TRBD2	TRBV7-2	TGTGCCAGCAGAGAGGGACTAGCGGGAGAGAGGACCCAGTACTTC	CASREGLAGERTQYF
TRBJ2-1	.	.	TRBV6-2/TRBV6-3	TGTGCCAGCAGCCCCCCTTTGCGTGAGCAGTTCTTC	CASSPPLREQFF
TRBJ1-4	.	TRBD1	TRBV20-1	TGCAGTGCTAGTCGGGACAGGGCGGAAAAACTGTTTTTT	CSASRDRAEKLFF